This T cell receptor (beta chain) was sequenced in a study of T-cell reconstitution after alpha-beta-depleted transplantation in children. Using unique molecular identifiers, the investigators prepared the TCRbeta library. TCRdb itself ran the PCR reads through MiXCR, one entry per CDR3 protein. This table has a few hundred thousand distinct CDR3 sequences, over 9% appearing once. The CDR3 consists of 12 residues. Germline assignment: CDR1 MGHRA and CDR2 YSYEKL. The V end lost 4 bases, the J end lost 5 bases, and 5 bases lay between the germline ends. V and J are TRBV4-1 and TRBJ1-4, with unresolved D. The TCR sequence derives from a human donor who donated a stem cell graft to a child with acute lymphoblastic leukemia. Material: PBMCs from the stem cell graft donor, obtained from the stem cell graft. DNA of the CDR3: TGCGCCAGCAGCCGAGAAAATGAAAAACTGTTTTTT. This translates into CASSRENEKLFF.